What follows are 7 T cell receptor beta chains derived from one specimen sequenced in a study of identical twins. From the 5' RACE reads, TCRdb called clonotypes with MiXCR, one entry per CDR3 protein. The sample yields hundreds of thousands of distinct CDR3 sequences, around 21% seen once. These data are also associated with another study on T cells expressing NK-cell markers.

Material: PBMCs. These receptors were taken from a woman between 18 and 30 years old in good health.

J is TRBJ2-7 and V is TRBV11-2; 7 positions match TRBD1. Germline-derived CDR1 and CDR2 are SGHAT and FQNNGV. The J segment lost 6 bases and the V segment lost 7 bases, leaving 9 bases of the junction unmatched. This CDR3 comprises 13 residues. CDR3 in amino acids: CASNILQGTEQYF. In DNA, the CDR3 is TGTGCCAGCAACATACTACAGGGGACCGAGCAGTACTTC.

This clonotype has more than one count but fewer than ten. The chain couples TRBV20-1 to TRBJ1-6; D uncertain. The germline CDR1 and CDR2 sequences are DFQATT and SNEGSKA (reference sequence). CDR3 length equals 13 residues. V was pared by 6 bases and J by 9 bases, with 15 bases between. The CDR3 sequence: CSAPDPLGSPLHF. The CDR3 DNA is TGCAGTGCCCCGGACCCATTGGGTTCACCCCTCCACTTT.

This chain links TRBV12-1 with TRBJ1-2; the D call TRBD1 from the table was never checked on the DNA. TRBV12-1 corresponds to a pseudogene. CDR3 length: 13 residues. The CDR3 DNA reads TGTGCCAGCAGCCCCAGGCGCCTCTATGGCTACACCTTC. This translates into CASSPRRLYGYTF.

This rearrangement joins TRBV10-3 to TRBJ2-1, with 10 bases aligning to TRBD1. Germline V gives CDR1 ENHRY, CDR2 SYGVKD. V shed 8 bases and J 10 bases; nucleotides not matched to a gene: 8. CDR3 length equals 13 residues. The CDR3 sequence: CAIHGDRGGEQFF. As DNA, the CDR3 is TGTGCCATCCACGGGGACAGGGGTGGCGAGCAGTTCTTC.

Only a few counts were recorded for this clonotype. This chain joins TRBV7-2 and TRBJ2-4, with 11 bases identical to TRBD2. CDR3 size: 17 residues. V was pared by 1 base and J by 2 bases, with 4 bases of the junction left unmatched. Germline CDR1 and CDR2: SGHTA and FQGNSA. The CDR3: CASSLVASGRTKNIQYF. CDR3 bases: TGTGCCAGCAGCTTAGTGGCTAGCGGGAGGACCAAAAACATTCAGTACTTC.

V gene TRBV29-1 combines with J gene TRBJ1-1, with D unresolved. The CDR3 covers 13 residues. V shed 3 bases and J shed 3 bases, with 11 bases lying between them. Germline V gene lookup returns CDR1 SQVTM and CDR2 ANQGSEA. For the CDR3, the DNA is TGCAGCGTTGACCAAGAGCAGTACACTGAAGCTTTCTTT. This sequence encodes CSVDQEQYTEAFF.

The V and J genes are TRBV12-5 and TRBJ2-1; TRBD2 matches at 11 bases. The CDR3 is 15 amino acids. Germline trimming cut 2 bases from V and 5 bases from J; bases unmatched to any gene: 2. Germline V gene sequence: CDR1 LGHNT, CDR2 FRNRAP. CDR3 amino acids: CASGLPTSGNNEQFF. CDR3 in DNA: TGTGCTAGTGGTTTGCCGACTAGCGGGAACAATGAGCAGTTCTTC. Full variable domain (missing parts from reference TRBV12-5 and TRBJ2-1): DARVTQTPRHKVTEMGQEVTMRCQPILGHNTVFWYRQTMMQGLELLAYFRNRAPLDDSGMPKDRFSAEMPDATLATLKIQPSEPRDSAVYFCASGLPTSGNNEQFFGPGTRLTVL.